What follows are 10 T cell receptor beta chains derived from one specimen sequenced in a study of memory CD8 T cells in hepatitis C reinfection. Noted time point: peak reinfection, 3 to 8 weeks after reinfection detection. TCR sequencing was done directly ex vivo on sorted cells, without expansion in vitro. Profiled with immunoSEQ multiplex PCR; TCRdb holds only in-frame clones, not every one. The sample has roughly 43,000 clones, around 89% seen once. Sequenced input: naive CD8+ T cells sorted from blood. The origin of the receptors is a man aged 18 to 35 with hepatitis C virus infection.

The chain recombines TRBV6-6 with TRBJ1-1; 10 nucleotides match TRBD1. Germline V gives CDR1 MNHNY, CDR2 SVGAGI (reference sequence). The V gene end was trimmed by 0 bases and the J gene end by 3 bases; junction bases not matched to a gene: 4. The CDR3 sequence is 16 residues long. DNA for the CDR3: TGTGCCAGCAGTTACTCGACAGGGGGCCTTTACACTGAAGCTTTCTTT. This codes for CASSYSTGGLYTEAFF.

The rearrangement uses TRBV4-3 and TRBJ2-5, with TRBD2 matching 12 bases. V trimming: 0 bases; J trimming: 5 bases; junction bases outside the gene matches: 13. Germline CDR1 is LGHNA and CDR2 is YSLEER. CDR3 length: 19 amino acids. Written as DNA, the CDR3 is TGCGCCAGCAGCCAAGATCCTTGGCTAGCGGGGGGGCTGGGTGAGACCCAGTACTTC. Translation gives CASSQDPWLAGGLGETQYF.

The chain uses TRBV11-2 and TRBJ2-5; 8 bases fit TRBD1. The CDR3 is 15 amino acids. Germline CDR1 and CDR2: SGHAT and FQNNGV. After removal of 4 bases from V and 2 bases from J, the junction contained 6 bases not matched to a gene. CDR3 sequence (DNA): TGTGCCAGCAGCTCCTACAGGGGGAGTCAAGAGACCCAGTACTTC. This gives the protein CASSSYRGSQETQYF.

V gene TRBV6-5 combines with J gene TRBJ1-1; D gene ambiguous. The germline V gene has CDR1 MNHEY and CDR2 SVGAGI. The CDR3 sequence is 15 residues long. Trimming pared 6 bases from V and 0 bases from J, leaving 14 bases between. CDR3 coding DNA: TGTGCCAGCAGCCCTGTACAGAGCTTGAACACTGAAGCTTTCTTT. The encoded protein is CASSPVQSLNTEAFF.

The rearrangement uses TRBV27 and TRBJ1-6; D is undetermined. V lost 6 bases and J 10 bases, leaving 13 bases between the germline ends. This CDR3 has 13 residues. Germline lookup yields CDR1 MNHEY and CDR2 SMNVEV (reference sequence). CDR3 nucleotide sequence: TGTGCCAGCAGGGCACCTTTATCCTCACCCCTCCACTTT. Its translation is CASRAPLSSPLHF.

The CDR3 bases are TGTGCCAGCAGCTCTATCGACAGGATAGGTGTGGCAGATACGCAGTATTTT. It yields the protein CASSSIDRIGVADTQYF. This chain links TRBV7-8 with TRBJ2-3, with D perhaps matching TRBD1 (6 bases). The V end was cut by 4 bases, the J end by 4 bases, with 21 bases between. This CDR3 has 17 residues. Germline loops: CDR1 SGHVS, CDR2 FQNEAQ.

The chain joins TRBV28 to TRBJ2-6; 7 bases agree with TRBD1. The CDR3 totals 15 residues. Germline loops: CDR1 MDHEN, CDR2 SYDVKM. Germline trimming cut 10 bases from V and 0 bases from J; bases unmatched to any gene: 6. CDR3: CATKRGPSGANVLTF. The CDR3 bases are TGTGCCACCAAAAGGGGGCCCTCTGGGGCCAACGTCCTGACTTTC.

The chain has TRBV15 and TRBJ2-1; 11 bases map to TRBD1. V was clipped by 5 bases and J by 10 bases; unmatched bases: 25. Germline CDR1 and CDR2: LNHNV and YYDKDF (reference sequence). CDR3 length: 20 residues. This chain's CDR3 is CATSSNRLGQGALQPLEQFF. Here the CDR3 DNA reads TGTGCCACCAGCTCGAACCGCCTCGGACAGGGGGCTTTGCAGCCCCTAGAGCAGTTCTTC.

The V call is TRBV19, the J call TRBJ2-2, with TRBD1 as a possible D gene (6 bases). The germline V gene encodes CDR1 LNHDA and CDR2 SQIVND (reference sequence). The V gene lost 5 bases and the J gene lost 3 bases, with 13 bases spanning the gap. CDR3 size: 15 residues. The CDR3 is CASSVQGYDTGELFF. CDR3 nucleotides: TGTGCCAGTAGTGTACAGGGATACGACACCGGGGAGCTGTTTTTT.

The rearrangement joins TRBV6-1 to TRBJ1-1; a possible D gene is TRBD1 (6 bases). This CDR3 has 13 residues. Trimming removed 8 bases at V and 3 bases at J, with 13 bases between. Per germline, CDR1 MNHNS and CDR2 SASEGT. The CDR3 DNA sequence: TGTGCCAGCGGGGGCGCAGACGACACTGAAGCTTTCTTT. Translation: CASGGADDTEAFF.